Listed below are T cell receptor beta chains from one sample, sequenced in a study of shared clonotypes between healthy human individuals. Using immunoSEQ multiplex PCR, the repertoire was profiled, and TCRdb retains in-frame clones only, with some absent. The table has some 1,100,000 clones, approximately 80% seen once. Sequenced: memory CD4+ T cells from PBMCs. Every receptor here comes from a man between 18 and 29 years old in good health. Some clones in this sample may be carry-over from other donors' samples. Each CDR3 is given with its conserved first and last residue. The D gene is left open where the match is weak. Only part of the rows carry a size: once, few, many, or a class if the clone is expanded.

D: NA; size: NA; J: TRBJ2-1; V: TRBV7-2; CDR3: CASSSGSVSYNEQFF; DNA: TGTGCCAGCAGCTCGGGGAGCGTCTCCTACAATGAGCAGTTCTTC
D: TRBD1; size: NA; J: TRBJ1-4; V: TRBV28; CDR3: CASSRGDRGNEKLFF; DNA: TGTGCCAGCAGTAGGGGGGACAGGGGAAATGAAAAACTGTTTTTT
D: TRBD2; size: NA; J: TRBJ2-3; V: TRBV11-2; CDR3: CASTRWGGSTDTQYF; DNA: TGTGCCAGCACCCGTTGGGGGGGAAGCACAGATACGCAGTATTTT
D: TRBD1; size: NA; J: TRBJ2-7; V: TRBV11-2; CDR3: CASSRGTGKTHEQYF; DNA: TGTGCCAGCAGCCGCGGGACAGGGAAGACCCACGAGCAGTACTTC
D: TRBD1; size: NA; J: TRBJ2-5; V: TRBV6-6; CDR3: CASRRTGKETQYF; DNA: TGTGCCAGCAGAAGGACAGGAAAAGAGACCCAGTACTTC
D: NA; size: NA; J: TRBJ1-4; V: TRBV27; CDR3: CASSLSRRENEKLFF; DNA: TGTGCCAGCAGTTTATCGAGAAGAGAGAATGAAAAACTGTTTTTT
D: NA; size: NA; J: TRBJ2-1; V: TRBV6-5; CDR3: CASSYSHPSYNEQFF; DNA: TGTGCCAGCAGTTATTCTCATCCTTCCTACAATGAGCAGTTCTTC
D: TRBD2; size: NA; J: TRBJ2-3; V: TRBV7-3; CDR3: CASSLLAGEGADTQYF; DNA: TGTGCCAGCAGCTTACTAGCGGGAGAAGGGGCAGATACGCAGTATTTT
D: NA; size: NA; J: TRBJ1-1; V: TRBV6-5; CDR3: CASSYGRNGGTAFF; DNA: TGTGCCAGCAGTTATGGCCGGAACGGGGGTACGGCTTTCTTT
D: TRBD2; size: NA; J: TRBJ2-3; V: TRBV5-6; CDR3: CASSFRLAGGGYDTQYF; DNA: TGTGCCAGCAGCTTCCGACTAGCGGGAGGCGGGTATGATACGCAGTATTTT
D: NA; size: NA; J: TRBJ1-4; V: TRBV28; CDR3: CASSLMTNNEKLFF; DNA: TGTGCCAGCAGTTTGATGACGAACAATGAAAAACTGTTTTTT
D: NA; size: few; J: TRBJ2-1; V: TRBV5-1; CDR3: CASSPGGGRSYNEQFF; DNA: TGCGCCAGCAGCCCTGGGGGCGGGAGATCCTACAATGAGCAGTTCTTC
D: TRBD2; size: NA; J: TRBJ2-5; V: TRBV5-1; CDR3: CASSLAGTKQETQYF; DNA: TGCGCCAGCAGCTTAGCCGGGACTAAACAAGAGACCCAGTACTTC
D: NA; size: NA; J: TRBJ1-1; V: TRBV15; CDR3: CATSRGGDAEAFF; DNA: TGTGCCACCAGCCGCGGAGGGGATGCTGAAGCTTTCTTT
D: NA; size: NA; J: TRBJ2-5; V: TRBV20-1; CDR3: CSASLAETQYF; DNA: TGCAGTGCTAGCCTAGCAGAGACCCAGTACTTC
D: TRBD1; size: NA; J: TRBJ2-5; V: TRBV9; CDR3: CASSIGQGEVLETQYF; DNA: TGTGCCAGCAGCATTGGACAGGGGGAAGTACTAGAGACCCAGTACTTC